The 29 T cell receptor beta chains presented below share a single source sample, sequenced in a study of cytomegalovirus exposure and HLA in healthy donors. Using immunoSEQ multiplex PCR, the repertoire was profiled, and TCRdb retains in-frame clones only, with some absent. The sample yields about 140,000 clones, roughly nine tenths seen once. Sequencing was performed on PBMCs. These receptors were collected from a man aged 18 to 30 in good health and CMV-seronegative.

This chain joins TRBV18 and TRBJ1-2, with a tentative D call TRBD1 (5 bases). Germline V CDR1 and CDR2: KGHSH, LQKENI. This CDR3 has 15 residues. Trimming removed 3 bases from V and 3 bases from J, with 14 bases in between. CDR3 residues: CASSPAGQQDYGYTF. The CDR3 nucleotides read TGTGCCAGCTCACCGGCAGGGCAGCAGGACTATGGCTACACCTTC.

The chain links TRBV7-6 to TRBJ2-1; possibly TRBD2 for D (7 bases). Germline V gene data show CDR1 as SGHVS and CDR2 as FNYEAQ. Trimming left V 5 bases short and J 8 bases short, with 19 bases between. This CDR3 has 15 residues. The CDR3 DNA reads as TGTGCCAGCAGCCCAGAGGGGGGGGGCGCTGATGAGCAGTTCTTC. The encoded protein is CASSPEGGGADEQFF. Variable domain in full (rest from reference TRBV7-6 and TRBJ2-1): GAGVSQSPRYKVTKRGQDVALRCDPISGHVSLYWYRQALGQGPEFLTYFNYEAQQDKSGLPNDRFSAERPEGSISTLTIQRTEQRDSAMYRCASSPEGGGADEQFFGPGTRLTVL.

The CDR3: CASSYLQTVSNQPQHF. CDR3 sequence (DNA): TGTGCCAGCAGTTACCTTCAGACAGTTAGCAATCAGCCCCAGCATTTT. The rearrangement uses TRBV6-6 and TRBJ1-5, with a weak D call TRBD1 (5 bases). The CDR3 loop spans 16 amino acids. The germline CDR1 and CDR2 sequences are MNHNY and SVGAGI (reference sequence). V was trimmed by 2 bases and J by 0 bases, leaving 11 bases between them.

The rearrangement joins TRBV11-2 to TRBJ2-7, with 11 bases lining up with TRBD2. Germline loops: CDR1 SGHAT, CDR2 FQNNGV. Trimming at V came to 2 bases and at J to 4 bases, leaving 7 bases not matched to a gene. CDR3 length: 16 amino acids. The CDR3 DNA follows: TGTGCCAGCAGCTTATGGGGTAGCGGGAGGGTATACGAGCAGTACTTC. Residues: CASSLWGSGRVYEQYF.

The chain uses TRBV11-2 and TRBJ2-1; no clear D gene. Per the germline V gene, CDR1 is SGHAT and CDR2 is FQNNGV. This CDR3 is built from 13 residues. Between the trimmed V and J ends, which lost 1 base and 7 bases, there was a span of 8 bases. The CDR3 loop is CASSLASVNEQFF. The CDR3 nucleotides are TGTGCCAGCAGCTTAGCCTCAGTAAATGAGCAGTTCTTC.

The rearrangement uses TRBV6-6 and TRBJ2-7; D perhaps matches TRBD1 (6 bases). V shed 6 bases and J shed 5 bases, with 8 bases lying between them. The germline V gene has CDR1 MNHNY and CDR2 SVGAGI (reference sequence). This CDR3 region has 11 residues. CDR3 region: CASRNRDEQYF. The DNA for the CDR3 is TGTGCCAGCAGAAACAGGGACGAGCAGTACTTC.

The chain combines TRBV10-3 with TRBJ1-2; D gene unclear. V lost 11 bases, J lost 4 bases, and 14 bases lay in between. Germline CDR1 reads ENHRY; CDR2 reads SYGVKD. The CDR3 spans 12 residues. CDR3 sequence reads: CAVPHSSYGYTF. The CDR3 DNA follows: TGTGCCGTTCCGCATAGTTCCTATGGCTACACCTTC.

The CDR3 region has the DNA TGTGCCAGCAGCTTCCCCGGGACACTGACCTACGAGCAGTACTTC. Protein sequence: CASSFPGTLTYEQYF. This chain links TRBV5-4 with TRBJ2-7; a weak D match, TRBD1 (6 bases). The ends were cut back, 2 bases at V and 2 bases at J, with 14 bases in the middle. This CDR3 comprises 15 residues. The V gene's germline CDR1 is SGHNT and CDR2 YYREEE (reference sequence).

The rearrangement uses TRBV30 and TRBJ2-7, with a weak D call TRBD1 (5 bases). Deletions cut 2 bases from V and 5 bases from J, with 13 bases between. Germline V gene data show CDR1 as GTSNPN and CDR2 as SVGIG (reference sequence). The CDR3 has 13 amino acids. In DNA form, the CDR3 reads TGTGCCTGGAGTAATCAGGGAAGCCACGAGCAGTACTTC. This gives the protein CAWSNQGSHEQYF.

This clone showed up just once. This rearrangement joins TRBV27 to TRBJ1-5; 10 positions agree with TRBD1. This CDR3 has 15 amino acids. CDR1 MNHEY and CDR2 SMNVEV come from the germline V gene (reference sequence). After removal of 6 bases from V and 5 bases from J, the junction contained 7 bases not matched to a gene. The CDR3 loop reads CASRSGTGADQPQHF. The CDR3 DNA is TGTGCCAGCAGGTCCGGGACAGGGGCGGATCAGCCCCAGCATTTT.

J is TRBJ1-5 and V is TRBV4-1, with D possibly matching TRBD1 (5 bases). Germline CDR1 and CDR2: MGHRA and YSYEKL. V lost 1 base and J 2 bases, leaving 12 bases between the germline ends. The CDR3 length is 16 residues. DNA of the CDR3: TGCGCCAGCAGCCAAGGTTCCAGGGTTGGCAATCAGCCCCAGCATTTT. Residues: CASSQGSRVGNQPQHF.

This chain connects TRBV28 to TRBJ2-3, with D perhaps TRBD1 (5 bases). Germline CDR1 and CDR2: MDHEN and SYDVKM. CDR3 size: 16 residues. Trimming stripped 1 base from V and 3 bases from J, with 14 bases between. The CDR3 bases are TGTGCCAGCAGTTTATATAGGGGAAGGTCTACAGATACGCAGTATTTT. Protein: CASSLYRGRSTDTQYF. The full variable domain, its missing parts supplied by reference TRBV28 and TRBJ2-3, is DVKVTQSSRYLVKRTGEKVFLECVQDMDHENMFWYRQDPGLGLRLIYFSYDVKMKEKGDIPEGYSVSREKKERFSLILESASTNQTSMYLCASSLYRGRSTDTQYFGPGTRLTVL.

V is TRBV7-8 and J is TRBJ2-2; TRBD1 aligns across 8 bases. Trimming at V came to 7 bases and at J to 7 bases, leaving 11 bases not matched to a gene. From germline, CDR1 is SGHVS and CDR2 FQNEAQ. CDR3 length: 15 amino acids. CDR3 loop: CASTPDRGLGGELFF. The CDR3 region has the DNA TGTGCCAGCACCCCCGACAGGGGTCTGGGCGGGGAGCTGTTTTTT.

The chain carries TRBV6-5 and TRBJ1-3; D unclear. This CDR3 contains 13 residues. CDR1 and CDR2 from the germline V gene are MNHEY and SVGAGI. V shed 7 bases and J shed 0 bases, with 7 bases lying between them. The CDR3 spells CASIPFSGNTIYF. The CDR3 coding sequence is TGTGCCAGCATCCCCTTCTCTGGAAACACCATATATTTT.

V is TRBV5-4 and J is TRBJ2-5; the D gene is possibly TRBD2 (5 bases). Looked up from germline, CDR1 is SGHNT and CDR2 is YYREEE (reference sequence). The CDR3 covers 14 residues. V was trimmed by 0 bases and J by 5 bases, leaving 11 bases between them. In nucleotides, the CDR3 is TGTGCCAGCAGCTTGGTGAGGGATGGGGAGACCCAGTACTTC. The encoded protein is CASSLVRDGETQYF.

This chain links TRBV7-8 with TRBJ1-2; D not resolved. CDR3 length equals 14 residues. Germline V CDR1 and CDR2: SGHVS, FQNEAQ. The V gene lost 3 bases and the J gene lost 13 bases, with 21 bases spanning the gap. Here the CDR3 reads CASSFASKGPGSTF. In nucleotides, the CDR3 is TGTGCCAGCAGCTTCGCCTCCAAAGGACCGGGGTCCACCTTC.

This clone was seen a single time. CDR3 residues: CASSYWGRGPQETQYF. The CDR3 nucleotides read TGTGCCAGCAGTTATTGGGGAAGGGGCCCTCAAGAGACCCAGTACTTC. The J gene is TRBJ2-5, the V gene TRBV6-5, with D tentatively TRBD1 (5 bases). In germline, CDR1 is MNHEY, CDR2 SVGAGI. CDR3 length: 16 residues. V gave up 3 bases and J gave up 2 bases, with 16 bases separating them.

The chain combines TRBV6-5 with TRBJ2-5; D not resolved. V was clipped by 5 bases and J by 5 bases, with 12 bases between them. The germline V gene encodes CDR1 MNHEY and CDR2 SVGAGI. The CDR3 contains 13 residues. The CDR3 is CASSRHPWETQYF. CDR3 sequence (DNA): TGTGCCAGCAGTAGACACCCTTGGGAGACCCAGTACTTC.

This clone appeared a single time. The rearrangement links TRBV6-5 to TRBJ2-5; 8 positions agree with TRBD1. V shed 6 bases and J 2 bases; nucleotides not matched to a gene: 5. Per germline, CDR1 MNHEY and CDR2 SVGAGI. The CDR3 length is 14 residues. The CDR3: CASRVDRDQETQYF. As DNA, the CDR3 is TGTGCCAGCAGGGTGGACAGGGATCAAGAGACCCAGTACTTC.

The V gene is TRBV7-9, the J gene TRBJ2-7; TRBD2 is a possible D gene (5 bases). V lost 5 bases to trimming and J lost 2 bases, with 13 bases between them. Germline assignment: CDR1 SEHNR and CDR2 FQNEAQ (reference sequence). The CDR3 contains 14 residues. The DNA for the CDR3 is TGTGCCAGCAGCCCGTCGGGGAGCCCCTACGAGCAGTACTTC. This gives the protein CASSPSGSPYEQYF.

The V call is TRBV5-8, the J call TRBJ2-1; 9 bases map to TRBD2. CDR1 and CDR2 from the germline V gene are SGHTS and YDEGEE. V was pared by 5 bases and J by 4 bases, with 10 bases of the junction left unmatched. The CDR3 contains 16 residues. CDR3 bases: TGTGCCAGCAGGACGACTAGCGGAAGATTTTACAATGAGCAGTTCTTC. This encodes CASRTTSGRFYNEQFF. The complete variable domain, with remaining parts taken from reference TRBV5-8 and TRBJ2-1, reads EAGVTQSPTHLIKTRGQQATLRCSPISGHTSVYWYQQALGLGLQFLLWYDEGEERNRGNFPPRFSGRQFPNYSSELNVNALELEDSALYLCASRTTSGRFYNEQFFGPGTRLTVL.

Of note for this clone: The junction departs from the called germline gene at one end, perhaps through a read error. The DNA of the CDR3 is TGCAGCGCGGAGGTCGACTCCTACGGGCAGTACTTC. Residues: CSAEVDSYGQYF. The chain combines TRBV29-1 with TRBJ2-7, with TRBD2 as a possible D gene (5 bases). The germline V gene encodes CDR1 SQVTM and CDR2 ANQGSEA. The CDR3 length is 12 residues.

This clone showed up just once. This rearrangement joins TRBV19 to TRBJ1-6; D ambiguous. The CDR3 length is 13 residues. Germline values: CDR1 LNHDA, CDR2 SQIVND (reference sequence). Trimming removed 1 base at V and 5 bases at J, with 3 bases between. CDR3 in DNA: TGTGCCAGTAGTATAGTCAATAATTCACCCCTCCACTTT. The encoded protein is CASSIVNNSPLHF.

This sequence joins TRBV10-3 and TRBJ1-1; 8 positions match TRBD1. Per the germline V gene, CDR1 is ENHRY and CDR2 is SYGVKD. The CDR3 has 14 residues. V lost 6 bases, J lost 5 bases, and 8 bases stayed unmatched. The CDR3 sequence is CAIRATGGGTEAFF. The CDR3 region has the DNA TGTGCCATCAGGGCCACAGGGGGGGGAACTGAAGCTTTCTTT.

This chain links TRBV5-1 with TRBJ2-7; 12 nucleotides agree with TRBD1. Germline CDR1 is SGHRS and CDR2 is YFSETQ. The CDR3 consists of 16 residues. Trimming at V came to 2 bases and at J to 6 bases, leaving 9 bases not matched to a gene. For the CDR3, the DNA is TGCGCCAGCAGCTTCAACCCGGGACAGGGGGCATTCGAGCAGTACTTC. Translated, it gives CASSFNPGQGAFEQYF.

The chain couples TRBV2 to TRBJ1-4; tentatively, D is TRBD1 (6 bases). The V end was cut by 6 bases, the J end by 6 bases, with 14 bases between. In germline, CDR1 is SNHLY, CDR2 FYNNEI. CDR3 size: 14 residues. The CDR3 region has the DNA TGTGCCAGCAGGGGGGCAGGGGCCCATGAAAAACTGTTTTTT. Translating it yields CASRGAGAHEKLFF.

Here the CDR3 reads CASSWRLVGGRFWGDEQYF. CDR3 sequence (DNA): TGTGCCAGCAGCTGGAGATTGGTTGGCGGGCGATTCTGGGGTGACGAGCAGTACTTC. The chain uses TRBV7-6 and TRBJ2-7, with D maybe TRBD2 (5 bases). The CDR3 contains 19 residues. V lost 4 bases, J lost 5 bases, and 30 bases lay in between. Germline V gives CDR1 SGHVS, CDR2 FNYEAQ.

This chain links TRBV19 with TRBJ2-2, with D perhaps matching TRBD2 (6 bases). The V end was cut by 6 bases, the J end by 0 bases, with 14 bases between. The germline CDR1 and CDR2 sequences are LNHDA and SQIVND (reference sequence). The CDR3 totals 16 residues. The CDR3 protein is CASRRTGLTNTGELFF. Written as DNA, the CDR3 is TGTGCCAGTAGGAGGACGGGACTCACGAACACCGGGGAGCTGTTTTTT.

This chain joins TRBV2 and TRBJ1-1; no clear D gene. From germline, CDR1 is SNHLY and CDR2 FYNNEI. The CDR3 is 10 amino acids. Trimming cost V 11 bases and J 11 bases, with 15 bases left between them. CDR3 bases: TGTGCCTCCAGGCTCGGCTCGGCTTTCTTT. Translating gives CASRLGSAFF.